A single sample gave rise to the 28 T cell receptor beta chains below, sequenced in a study of CD8+ T cells in alopecia areata (dated by TCRdb to 2016 to 2019). What this sample's time point label stands for: roughly 24 weeks on oral tofacitinib. Per the publication, the treatment or condition label means: oral pan-JAK inhibitor, 5-10 mg twice daily. Library preparation employed the immunoSEQ multiplex PCR assay. RNA was extracted from all samples and reverse transcribed into cDNA as template for TCR sequencing. The clones in this table, taken by TCRdb from immuneACCESS, are in-frame only. Not every clone is retained; where verified, under half of the shortfall comes from an unresolved V gene, and the cause of the rest is unknown. The sample table shows 200,000 or so clones, and about three fifths are seen once. The ten largest clones take up about 5.1% of the sample. The specimen comprised CD4+ T cells sorted from blood, sampled at week 24, from a patient treated with tofacitinib. The receptors shown here come from a human donor with alopecia areata.

This clone appeared a few times. J is TRBJ1-2 and V is TRBV30; 11 nucleotides agree with TRBD1. From germline, CDR1 is GTSNPN and CDR2 SVGIG (reference sequence). Trimming at V came to 3 bases and at J to 8 bases, leaving 11 bases not matched to a gene. The CDR3 sequence is 15 residues long. CDR3 region: CAWRGPGQGDRGYTF. CDR3 sequence (DNA): TGTGCCTGGAGGGGACCGGGACAGGGGGATCGCGGCTACACCTTC.

The count of this clone is one. V gene TRBV27 combines with J gene TRBJ2-7; 8 bases are a match to TRBD2. V shed 3 bases, J shed 2 bases, and the junction held 9 bases outside the gene matches. Germline CDR1 is MNHEY and CDR2 is SMNVEV (reference sequence). This CDR3 comprises 16 residues. The CDR3 sequence is CASSFPRGGGTYEQYF. The CDR3 bases are TGTGCCAGCAGTTTCCCCCGGGGGGGTGGGACCTACGAGCAGTACTTC.

This clone qualifies as medium-sized. The CDR3 DNA follows: TGCGCCAGCAGCCAAGTCAGGGGAGAGACCCAGTACTTC. Protein sequence: CASSQVRGETQYF. The J gene is TRBJ2-5, the V gene TRBV4-3; maybe TRBD1 (6 bases). Germline assignment: CDR1 LGHNA and CDR2 YSLEER. V was pared by 1 base and J by 4 bases, with 7 bases between. The CDR3 length is 13 residues.

This chain links TRBV29-1 with TRBJ2-7, with TRBD1 matching over 11 bases. Per the germline V gene, CDR1 is SQVTM and CDR2 is ANQGSEA. This CDR3 spans 16 amino acids. Trimming cost V 4 bases and J 6 bases; bases outside gene matches: 14. In DNA form, the CDR3 reads TGCAGCGTTGCAAGGACAGGGGGCCTGGGAGGGCTCGAGCAGTACTTC. It encodes CSVARTGGLGGLEQYF.

The gene calls are TRBV4-1 and TRBJ2-1; tentatively, D is TRBD2 (7 bases). The germline V gene encodes CDR1 MGHRA and CDR2 YSYEKL. Trimming removed 3 bases from V and 5 bases from J, with 14 bases in between. The CDR3 is made up of 15 amino acids. Here the CDR3 DNA reads TGCGCCAGCAGCCAGTCGTGGGAGGGGGACAATGAGCAGTTCTTC. Translated, it gives CASSQSWEGDNEQFF.

J is TRBJ2-7 and V is TRBV5-1; 8 bases fit TRBD1. This CDR3 has 13 amino acids. The J segment lost 2 bases and the V segment lost 4 bases, leaving 2 bases of the junction unmatched. In germline, CDR1 is SGHRS, CDR2 YFSETQ. The CDR3 protein is CASSRDRTYEQYF. CDR3 sequence (DNA): TGCGCCAGCAGCAGGGACAGGACCTACGAGCAGTACTTC. Looking up the rest from reference TRBV5-1 and TRBJ2-7 gives the full variable domain: KAGVTQTPRYLIKTRGQQVTLSCSPISGHRSVSWYQQTPGQGLQFLFEYFSETQRNKGNFPGRFSGRQFSNSRSEMNVSTLELGDSALYLCASSRDRTYEQYFGPGTRLTVT.

This clone was picked up many times. The chain is built from TRBV28 and TRBJ1-5; perhaps TRBD1 as D (6 bases). Germline CDR1 and CDR2: MDHEN and SYDVKM. The CDR3 sequence is 15 residues long. V lost 4 bases, J lost 3 bases, and 13 bases lay in between. The CDR3 loop reads CASSYTTGTNQPQHF. The CDR3 DNA follows: TGTGCCAGCAGTTATACGACAGGAACCAATCAGCCCCAGCATTTT. The full variable domain, with the rest looked up from reference TRBV28 and TRBJ1-5, is DVKVTQSSRYLVKRTGEKVFLECVQDMDHENMFWYRQDPGLGLRLIYFSYDVKMKEKGDIPEGYSVSREKKERFSLILESASTNQTSMYLCASSYTTGTNQPQHFGDGTRLSIL.

This clone has a handful of counts. V usage is TRBV9 and J usage is TRBJ2-3; D might be TRBD1 (6 bases). CDR1 and CDR2 (germline): SGDLS, YYNGEE. The V end lost 6 bases, the J end lost 10 bases, and 15 bases lay between the germline ends. The CDR3 loop spans 12 amino acids. CDR3 sequence (DNA): TGTGCCAGCAATCGCGAGGCAGGGGCGCAGTATTTT. Its protein product is CASNREAGAQYF. The variable domain in full, completed from reference TRBV9 and TRBJ2-3, reads DSGVTQTPKHLITATGQRVTLRCSPRSGDLSVYWYQQSLDQGLQFLIQYYNGEERAKGNILERFSAQQFPDLHSELNLSSLELGDSALYFCASNREAGAQYFGPGTRLTVL.

This chain connects TRBV10-3 to TRBJ1-2, with TRBD1 identical over 8 bases. The CDR3 totals 12 residues. Germline V gives CDR1 ENHRY, CDR2 SYGVKD. With 5 bases clipped from V and 8 bases from J, the junction kept 4 bases outside the gene matches. The CDR3 loop reads CAISQGASGYTF. For the CDR3, the DNA is TGTGCCATCAGTCAGGGGGCGAGCGGCTACACCTTC.

By frequency in the sample, this clone is medium-sized. This chain connects TRBV19 to TRBJ2-1, with 7 bases lining up with TRBD2. This CDR3 spans 15 amino acids. V trimming: 5 bases; J trimming: 6 bases; junction bases outside the gene matches: 10. Germline V gives CDR1 LNHDA, CDR2 SQIVND (reference sequence). The CDR3 is CASSSGTTRVNEQFF. The CDR3 region has the DNA TGTGCCAGTAGTTCCGGGACTACCCGAGTCAATGAGCAGTTCTTC. Based on the CDR3 plus reference TRBV19 and TRBJ2-1, the full variable domain is DGGITQSPKYLFRKEGQNVTLSCEQNLNHDAMYWYRQDPGQGLRLIYYSQIVNDFQKGDIAEGYSVSREKKESFPLTVTSAQKNPTAFYLCASSSGTTRVNEQFFGPGTRLTVL.

The chain employs TRBV10-3 and TRBJ2-1; 7 nucleotides match TRBD2. The trim removed 8 bases at V and 0 bases at J, leaving 7 bases unmatched. This CDR3 comprises 15 residues. Germline V lookup: CDR1 ENHRY, CDR2 SYGVKD. The CDR3 coding sequence is TGTGCCATCCGGGAGGCCCTTAGCTCCTACAATGAGCAGTTCTTC. Translating it yields CAIREALSSYNEQFF.

This sequence joins TRBV14 and TRBJ2-1; 13 bases map to TRBD2. CDR3 length: 16 amino acids. V was clipped by 4 bases and J by 13 bases; unmatched bases: 13. Looked up from germline, CDR1 is SGHDN and CDR2 is FVKESK. The CDR3 spells CASSRRAQGLAGIQFF. Written as DNA, the CDR3 is TGTGCCAGCAGCCGACGGGCGCAGGGACTAGCGGGGATTCAGTTCTTC.

The J gene is TRBJ2-7, the V gene TRBV7-6; D unclear. The length of the CDR3 is 12 residues. The germline V gene encodes CDR1 SGHVS and CDR2 FNYEAQ. Trimming removed 1 base at V and 5 bases at J, with 6 bases between. The DNA for the CDR3 is TGTGCCAGCAGCTTAGGGATTCACGAGCAGTACTTC. It is translated as CASSLGIHEQYF.

CDR3 sequence (DNA): TGTGGAACGTCCCGGGACAGGGGGCAGGGGGCTGAAGCTTTCTTT. Its translation is CGTSRDRGQGAEAFF. The gene calls are TRBV19 and TRBJ1-1; 12 bases are a match to TRBD1. From germline, CDR1 is LNHDA and CDR2 SQIVND (reference sequence). CDR3 size: 15 residues. Together with reference TRBV19 and TRBJ1-1, the CDR3 gives the full variable domain: DGGITQSPKYLFRKEGQNVTLSCEQNLNHDAMYWYRQDPGQGLRLIYYSQIVNDFQKGDIAEGYSVSREKKESFPLTVTSAQKNPTAFYLCGTSRDRGQGAEAFFGQGTRLTVV.

The chain is built from TRBV5-4 and TRBJ2-7, with D possibly TRBD2 on 5 matching bases. The CDR3 is made up of 14 amino acids. Trimming pared 4 bases from V and 6 bases from J, leaving 17 bases between. CDR1 is SGHNT, CDR2 YYREEE, per germline (reference sequence). The CDR3 DNA follows: TGTGCCAGCAGCGAATATGATCGGGGTGCCGAGCAGTACTTC. It yields the protein CASSEYDRGAEQYF.

J is TRBJ1-2 and V is TRBV12-5, with 8 bases identical to TRBD1. V lost 3 bases, J lost 7 bases, and 13 bases stayed unmatched. The CDR3 consists of 16 residues. CDR1 LGHNT and CDR2 FRNRAP come from the germline V gene. Here the CDR3 reads CASGLGEDRAYRGYTF. The CDR3 nucleotides are TGTGCTAGTGGTTTAGGGGAGGACAGGGCCTATCGTGGCTACACCTTC.

The rearrangement links TRBV9 to TRBJ2-1; D tentatively reads TRBD1 or TRBD2 (6 bases each). The ends were cut back, 7 bases at V and 5 bases at J, with 16 bases in the middle. This CDR3 contains 14 residues. Looked up from germline, CDR1 is SGDLS and CDR2 is YYNGEE. CDR3 loop: CASVRGLINNEQFF. The DNA for the CDR3 is TGTGCCAGCGTACGGGGGCTGATAAACAATGAGCAGTTCTTC. Based on the CDR3 plus reference TRBV9 and TRBJ2-1, the full variable domain is DSGVTQTPKHLITATGQRVTLRCSPRSGDLSVYWYQQSLDQGLQFLIQYYNGEERAKGNILERFSAQQFPDLHSELNLSSLELGDSALYFCASVRGLINNEQFFGPGTRLTVL.

Worth noting for this clone: Other DNA sequences in the sample encode the same CDR3. The CDR3: CAWSVRDNQPQHF. The DNA for the CDR3 is TGTGCCTGGAGTGTACGGGACAATCAGCCCCAGCATTTT. The chain combines TRBV30 with TRBJ1-5; D remains ambiguous. The ends were cut back, 0 bases at V and 3 bases at J, with 6 bases in the middle. The germline CDR1 and CDR2 sequences are GTSNPN and SVGIG (reference sequence). CDR3 size: 13 residues.

The chain has TRBV9 and TRBJ1-5; D ambiguous. Germline V lookup: CDR1 SGDLS, CDR2 YYNGEE. This CDR3 spans 14 amino acids. V shed 0 bases and J shed 2 bases, with 6 bases lying between them. CDR3: CASSVGVGNQPQHF. For the CDR3, the DNA is TGTGCCAGCAGCGTAGGCGTCGGCAATCAGCCCCAGCATTTT.

This clone appeared a few times. The chain is built from TRBV7-2 and TRBJ2-2; D is unresolved. From germline, CDR1 is SGHTA and CDR2 FQGNSA. V lost 6 bases and J 6 bases, leaving 5 bases between the germline ends. CDR3 length: 11 amino acids. The CDR3 DNA sequence: TGTGCCAGCAGTTTGGCCGGGGAGCTGTTTTTT. Encoded protein: CASSLAGELFF.

The chain combines TRBV7-2 with TRBJ2-3; 10 bases match TRBD2. Germline values: CDR1 SGHTA, CDR2 FQGNSA. The CDR3 has 14 amino acids. J was trimmed by 6 bases and V by 10 bases; bases with no gene match: 10. The CDR3 DNA reads as TGTGCCACCGGAGGGCGAGCGGGAGGGGATACGCAGTATTTT. Amino acid sequence: CATGGRAGGDTQYF. Full variable domain (outside the CDR3, taken from reference TRBV7-2 and TRBJ2-3): GAGVSQSPSNKVTEKGKDVELRCDPISGHTALYWYRQSLGQGLEFLIYFQGNSAPDKSGLPSDRFSAERTGGSVSTLTIQRTQQEDSAVYLCATGGRAGGDTQYFGPGTRLTVL.

CDR3 in amino acids: CASSSSRNYGYTF. In nucleotides, the CDR3 is TGTGCCAGCAGCTCGTCACGAAACTATGGCTACACCTTC. The rearrangement uses TRBV7-2 and TRBJ1-2; D remains ambiguous. Germline CDR1 and CDR2: SGHTA and FQGNSA. V was shortened by 4 bases and J by 2 bases, with 8 bases between the two germline ends. The CDR3 is 13 amino acids.

J is TRBJ1-2 and V is TRBV9; no reliable D call. The CDR3 spans 14 residues. Trimming left V 4 bases short and J 2 bases short, with 12 bases between. CDR1 SGDLS and CDR2 YYNGEE come from the germline V gene. The CDR3 bases are TGTGCCAGCAGCCCCCGTAACCTCAACTATGGCTACACCTTC. This translates into CASSPRNLNYGYTF.

CDR3 loop: CASSDTGGRETQYF. DNA for the CDR3: TGTGCCAGCAGTGACACAGGGGGGAGGGAGACCCAGTACTTC. The chain combines TRBV25-1 with TRBJ2-5; 8 bases map to TRBD1. This CDR3 region has 14 residues. The ends lost 3 bases at V and 5 bases at J; junction bases unmatched: 5. Germline-derived CDR1 and CDR2 are MGHDK and SYGVNS.

V gene TRBV7-2 combines with J gene TRBJ1-5; D is unclear. Between the trimmed V and J ends, which lost 1 base and 5 bases, there was a span of 6 bases. The CDR3 runs 13 residues. Germline CDR1 reads SGHTA; CDR2 reads FQGNSA. The chain's CDR3 is CASSLEGYQPQHF. CDR3 nucleotides: TGTGCCAGCAGCTTAGAAGGGTATCAGCCCCAGCATTTT.

The chain joins TRBV5-4 to TRBJ2-7; 8 bases align to TRBD2. The CDR3 runs to 16 residues. Losses at the gene ends were 0 bases for V and 0 bases for J; bases not matched to a gene: 5. Looked up from germline, CDR1 is SGHNT and CDR2 is YYREEE (reference sequence). This CDR3 is CASSLERAGGSYEQYF. As DNA, the CDR3 is TGTGCCAGCAGCTTGGAACGGGCGGGGGGCTCCTACGAGCAGTACTTC.

The chain joins TRBV27 to TRBJ2-6; no firm D call. The CDR3 contains 15 residues. The V end lost 3 bases, the J end lost 0 bases, and 6 bases lay between the germline ends. Germline loops: CDR1 MNHEY, CDR2 SMNVEV (reference sequence). CDR3 in amino acids: CASSFQSSGANVLTF. The CDR3 DNA reads as TGTGCCAGCAGTTTCCAGAGCTCTGGGGCCAACGTCCTGACTTTC.

This chain joins TRBV7-6 and TRBJ2-7, with 12 positions matching TRBD2. The trim removed 1 base at V and 7 bases at J, leaving 8 bases unmatched. Germline loops: CDR1 SGHVS, CDR2 FNYEAQ. CDR3 length equals 16 residues. The CDR3, as DNA: TGTGCCAGCAGCTTAGGAGGGACTAGCGGGTCAAGGGAGCAGTACTTC. This codes for CASSLGGTSGSREQYF.